This T cell receptor beta chain is drawn from a study of memory CD4+ T cells and cytomegalovirus serostatus. The sort gate was single viable CD3+CD4+CD8-CD45RO+ cells for memory CD4+ T cells. Total CD4+ T cells were enriched by CD4 positive selection. This clone occurred once. Its antigen is as yet unknown. Here immunoSEQ multiplex PCR was the method, and the copy in TCRdb shows in-frame clones only, minus some. Of over 35,000 clones listed, approximately 78% are singletons. The ends lost 6 bases at V and 4 bases at J; junction bases unmatched: 5. The V gene's germline CDR1 is SGHRS and CDR2 YFSETQ. The CDR3 is 13 residues long. Whole-study results and caveats: Median bootstrapped AUC for CMV status was about 0.96 originally, less than 0.93 US-trained. Of 150 to 200 reported CMV TCRbeta sequences, just over 65 were found in memory CD4+ repertoires.

The receptor was derived from an adult in good health and CMV-seronegative. The J gene is TRBJ1-1, the V gene TRBV5-1, with 8 bases fitting TRBD1. Sequencing input: memory CD4+ T cells from blood. CDR3 region: CASTWTGTTEAFF. The CDR3 coding sequence is TGCGCCAGCACCTGGACAGGGACCACTGAAGCTTTCTTT. The entire variable domain, with the rest obtained from reference TRBV5-1 and TRBJ1-1, is as follows: KAGVTQTPRYLIKTRGQQVTLSCSPISGHRSVSWYQQTPGQGLQFLFEYFSETQRNKGNFPGRFSGRQFSNSRSEMNVSTLELGDSALYLCASTWTGTTEAFFGQGTRLTVV.